This T cell receptor (beta chain) was recorded in a study of cytomegalovirus exposure and HLA in healthy donors. Study-level points and caveats: V- and J-gene trimming of TCR beta was linked (in a later analysis) to a missense DCLRE1C variant. Using the classifier, cytomegalovirus status was reportedly diagnosed with high specificity and sensitivity. Apart from CMV serostatus, no immune exposure information was available. In an earlier analysis, productive rearrangement rates for most beta V segments clustered near 90% or 30%.

The length of the CDR3 is 13 residues. Germline values: CDR1 MNHEY, CDR2 SVGAGI. With 7 bases clipped from V and 4 bases from J, the junction kept 6 bases outside the gene matches. Primers for the PCR totalled 60 Vbeta and 13 Jbeta. Assay used: immunoSEQ multiplex PCR; TCRdb lists only in-frame clones, some missing. The sample lists roughly 120,000 clones; around 77% were seen once. About this clone: Its target is unknown.

The sample taken for sequencing was PBMCs. The TCR originated in a man aged 45-65 years in good health and CMV-seropositive. The chain recombines TRBV6-5 with TRBJ2-5; 7 bases align to TRBD2. DNA for the CDR3: TGTGCCAGCACCTCACCGGGGGGAGAGACCCAGTACTTC. Translating gives CASTSPGGETQYF.